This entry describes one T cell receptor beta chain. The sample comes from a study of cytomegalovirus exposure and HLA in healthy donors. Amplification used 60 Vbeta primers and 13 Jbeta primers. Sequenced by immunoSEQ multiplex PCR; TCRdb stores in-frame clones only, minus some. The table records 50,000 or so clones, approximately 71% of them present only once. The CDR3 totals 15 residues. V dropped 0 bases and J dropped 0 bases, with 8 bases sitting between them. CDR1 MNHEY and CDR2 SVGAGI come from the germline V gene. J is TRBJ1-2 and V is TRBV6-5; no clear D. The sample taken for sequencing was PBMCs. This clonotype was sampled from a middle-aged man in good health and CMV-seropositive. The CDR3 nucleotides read TGTGCCAGCAGTTACTCGGCCGGGTCTAACTATGGCTACACCTTC. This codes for CASSYSAGSNYGYTF.